The clone carrying this TCR beta chain was picked up many times. V trimming: 6 bases; J trimming: 1 base; junction bases outside the gene matches: 7. The CDR3 is 16 residues long. CDR1 is MNHNS, CDR2 SASEGT, per germline. In building TCR beta libraries, iRepertoire HTBI primers were used together with Arm-PCR of CDR3 regions. TCRdb passed the multiplex PCR reads through MiXCR, listing each CDR3 protein once. Counted here are about 610,000 distinct CDR3 sequences, about 16% occurring once; the ten biggest clones make up around 13%. This sample was taken from a study of regulatory T cells in long-lasting Graves disease. Time point here: newly diagnosed GD, antithyroid drugs for less than 3 months. The authors made the TCR library using RNA they extracted from PBMCs. This sample was shared with a second study, whose subject was T cells in Graves' hyperthyroidism and ophthalmopathy.

This specimen consisted of peripheral blood mononuclear cells (PBMCs), obtained at new diagnosis, from a patient treated with antithyroid drugs. The sequence came from a man aged 18 to 30 with Graves disease. V gene TRBV6-1 combines with J gene TRBJ2-3, with 10 nucleotides matching TRBD2. The CDR3 loop is CASRPPGTSGTDTQYF. The CDR3 DNA follows: TGTGCCAGCAGGCCTCCCGGGACTAGCGGCACAGATACGCAGTATTTT.